The clone carrying this T cell receptor beta chain was observed at least ten times. Between the trimmed V and J ends, which lost 5 bases and 2 bases, there was a span of 6 bases. CDR1 is GTSNPN and CDR2 is SVGIG in the germline V gene (reference sequence). The CDR3 is 11 residues long. This entry is derived from a study of patients and donors after allogeneic stem cell transplantation. TCRdb itself ran the RT-PCR reads through MiXCR, one entry per CDR3 protein. This table holds 9,000 to 10,000 distinct CDR3 sequences, about 6.2% found once. The receptor was isolated from a human donor who was either an allogeneic HSCT recipient or a stem cell or donor lymphocyte infusion donor (not recorded which). It is not recorded whose cells these are; they may come from a transplant donor. This rearrangement joins TRBV30 to TRBJ1-2; no clear D. The sample comprised blood, either unsorted or a sorted T cell fraction (not recorded which). This chain's CDR3 is CAWRANYGYTF. The CDR3, as DNA: TGTGCCTGGCGGGCCAACTATGGCTACACCTTC.